The 22 T cell receptor beta chains below all came from one sample that was sequenced in a study of neoadjuvant anti-PD-1 for oral cavity cancer. Clones were sequenced by immunoSEQ multiplex PCR, and TCRdb holds only the in-frame ones, with some missing. This sample has 55,000 to 80,000 clones, with approximately 87% found just once. Time point: after neoadjuvant nivolumab, at surgical resection. The sample here was PBMCs, taken after nivolumab (anti-PD-1) treatment. Source of these receptors: a person between 40 and 80 years old with oral cavity squamous cell carcinoma.

The rearrangement links TRBV14 to TRBJ2-2; 7 nucleotides match TRBD1. Trimming removed 4 bases from V and 4 bases from J; junction bases left unmatched: 3. The CDR3 consists of 14 residues. CDR1 and CDR2 (germline): SGHDN, FVKESK. The CDR3 is CASSPTGFTGELFF. In DNA, the CDR3 is TGTGCCAGCAGCCCGACAGGGTTCACCGGGGAGCTGTTTTTT.

The chain uses TRBV10-3 and TRBJ2-7, with TRBD1 as a possible D gene (6 bases). The CDR3 extends over 15 amino acids. CDR1 is ENHRY and CDR2 is SYGVKD in the germline V gene. Trimming took off 5 bases at V and 1 base at J, with 15 bases between the two ends. The CDR3, as DNA: TGTGCCATCAGTAGGACAGCGACCAATTCCTACGAGCAGTACTTC. Translated, it gives CAISRTATNSYEQYF.

The CDR3 loop reads CAWSFPGLGYEQYF. Written as DNA, the CDR3 is TGTGCCTGGAGCTTCCCGGGACTGGGCTACGAGCAGTACTTC. The chain combines TRBV30 with TRBJ2-7, with D maybe TRBD2 (6 bases). V gave up 3 bases and J gave up 3 bases, with 15 bases separating them. CDR1 and CDR2 (germline): GTSNPN, SVGIG (reference sequence). This CDR3 is 14 amino acids long.

The chain uses TRBV6-5 and TRBJ2-2; 11 nucleotides match TRBD1. CDR3 length equals 15 residues. J lost 6 bases, V lost 4 bases, and 4 bases had no gene match. CDR1 and CDR2 from the germline V gene are MNHEY and SVGAGI. The CDR3 sequence is CASSSGGQGAGELFF. The CDR3 bases are TGTGCCAGCAGTTCGGGGGGACAGGGGGCCGGGGAGCTGTTTTTT.

V usage is TRBV5-1 and J usage is TRBJ2-2, with no clear D. CDR1 is SGHRS and CDR2 is YFSETQ in the germline V gene. Trimming left V 0 bases short and J 5 bases short, with 5 bases between. This CDR3 has 13 residues. The CDR3 DNA sequence: TGCGCCAGCAGCTTGGCCAAGACCGGGGAGCTGTTTTTT. This encodes CASSLAKTGELFF.

This chain joins TRBV7-9 and TRBJ1-3; maybe TRBD1 (5 bases). This CDR3 is built from 18 residues. V was trimmed by 1 base and J by 0 bases, leaving 16 bases between them. Germline CDR1 SEHNR, CDR2 FQNEAQ (reference sequence). Here the CDR3 DNA reads TGTGCCAGCAGCTTAGGAAGCCAGGGCCTCCTCTCTGGAAACACCATATATTTT. This translates into CASSLGSQGLLSGNTIYF.

The V gene is TRBV19, the J gene TRBJ2-2; 10 bases fit TRBD2. With V trimmed by 7 bases and J by 0 bases, 11 bases remained unmatched. Germline V gene data show CDR1 as LNHDA and CDR2 as SQIVND (reference sequence). This CDR3 has 18 residues. The DNA for the CDR3 is TGTGCCAGTACCGGGGGGTCTAGCGGGGGCGCGAACACCGGGGAGCTGTTTTTT. The encoded protein is CASTGGSSGGANTGELFF.

CDR3 loop: CASRALNYGYTF. The CDR3 DNA follows: TGTGCCAGCCGGGCCCTAAACTATGGCTACACCTTC. The V and J genes are TRBV19 and TRBJ1-2; D gene unclear. The CDR3 has 12 residues. Trimming took off 9 bases at V and 2 bases at J, with 10 bases between the two ends. Germline CDR1 and CDR2: LNHDA and SQIVND (reference sequence).

The CDR3 sequence is CASSEQGDYGYTF. The CDR3 DNA reads as TGTGCCAGCAGTGAACAGGGTGACTATGGCTACACCTTC. The chain is built from TRBV6-1 and TRBJ1-2; D perhaps matches TRBD1 (5 bases). The CDR3 runs to 13 residues. Per the germline V gene, CDR1 is MNHNS and CDR2 is SASEGT. Trimming pared 2 bases from V and 3 bases from J, leaving 7 bases between.

The rearrangement joins TRBV5-6 to TRBJ2-7; TRBD2 matches at 8 bases. The length of the CDR3 is 15 residues. The J segment lost 5 bases and the V segment lost 3 bases, leaving 10 bases of the junction unmatched. From germline, CDR1 is SGHDT and CDR2 YYEEEE. CDR3 nucleotides: TGTGCCAGCAGCTGGCCTGGCGGGAGGCCCCACGAGCAGTACTTC. Translating gives CASSWPGGRPHEQYF. The full variable domain, in which reference TRBV5-6 and TRBJ2-7 provide the parts outside the CDR3, is DAGVTQSPTHLIKTRGQQVTLRCSPKSGHDTVSWYQQALGQGPQFIFQYYEEEERQRGNFPDRFSGHQFPNYSSELNVNALLLGDSALYLCASSWPGGRPHEQYFGPGTRLTVT.

The J gene is TRBJ1-2, the V gene TRBV18; a weak D match, TRBD1 (6 bases). In germline, CDR1 is KGHSH, CDR2 LQKENI. The V end lost 4 bases, the J end lost 1 base, and 10 bases lay between the germline ends. This CDR3 comprises 14 residues. The CDR3 coding sequence is TGTGCCAGCTCACTCCGGGACATTAACTATGGCTACACCTTC. Protein sequence: CASSLRDINYGYTF.

The rearrangement uses TRBV5-1 and TRBJ2-7; maybe TRBD1 (6 bases). Deletions cut 4 bases from V and 0 bases from J, with 11 bases between. Germline V gives CDR1 SGHRS, CDR2 YFSETQ. CDR3 length: 14 residues. For the CDR3, the DNA is TGCGCCAGCAGCAAGGACAGTATCTCCTACGAGCAGTACTTC. Residues: CASSKDSISYEQYF.

The chain employs TRBV19 and TRBJ1-1, with TRBD1 identical over 10 bases. The CDR3 spans 17 residues. J lost 2 bases, V lost 5 bases, and 11 bases had no gene match. Germline CDR1 and CDR2: LNHDA and SQIVND (reference sequence). Here the CDR3 reads CASSPRQGARSNTEAFF. CDR3 bases: TGTGCCAGTAGTCCTCGACAGGGGGCGAGGTCCAACACTGAAGCTTTCTTT.

The chain has TRBV19 and TRBJ2-2, with D maybe TRBD2 (6 bases). The CDR3 is 16 residues long. The V gene's germline CDR1 is LNHDA and CDR2 SQIVND (reference sequence). V gave up 6 bases and J gave up 4 bases, with 18 bases separating them. The CDR3 region is CASRLTGRASTGELFF. As DNA, the CDR3 is TGTGCCAGTAGACTAACCGGGAGAGCCTCCACCGGGGAGCTGTTTTTT. The entire variable domain, with the rest obtained from reference TRBV19 and TRBJ2-2, is as follows: DGGITQSPKYLFRKEGQNVTLSCEQNLNHDAMYWYRQDPGQGLRLIYYSQIVNDFQKGDIAEGYSVSREKKESFPLTVTSAQKNPTAFYLCASRLTGRASTGELFFGEGSRLTVL.

This clone has just a few counts. The DNA for the CDR3 is TGTGCCAGTAATTCCAGGTACAATCAGCCCCAGCATTTT. It yields the protein CASNSRYNQPQHF. The rearrangement links TRBV19 to TRBJ1-5; D is ambiguous. V was shortened by 7 bases and J by 3 bases, with 10 bases between the two germline ends. CDR1 is LNHDA, CDR2 SQIVND, per germline (reference sequence). The CDR3 consists of 13 residues.

The chain is built from TRBV6-1 and TRBJ2-7, with TRBD2 matching over 11 bases. V shed 0 bases and J 0 bases; nucleotides not matched to a gene: 7. CDR1 is MNHNS, CDR2 SASEGT, per germline. The CDR3 covers 18 residues. CDR3 sequence reads: CASSEALLAGGRSYEQYF. CDR3 bases: TGTGCCAGCAGTGAAGCATTGCTAGCGGGGGGCCGCTCCTACGAGCAGTACTTC.

CDR3 DNA: TGCGCCAGCAGCCCTGGTACGAGACAGGGGGCTTTTGCCTCCCGTAGGTACGAGCAGTACTTC. This codes for CASSPGTRQGAFASRRYEQYF. The chain joins TRBV4-1 to TRBJ2-7; 10 positions match TRBD1. Germline CDR1 MGHRA, CDR2 YSYEKL. V lost 4 bases to trimming and J lost 4 bases; unmatched junction nucleotides: 25. CDR3 size: 21 residues.

The chain joins TRBV2 to TRBJ2-1, with 10 bases fitting TRBD1. The germline CDR1 and CDR2 sequences are SNHLY and FYNNEI. V shed 6 bases, J shed 6 bases, and the junction held 5 bases outside the gene matches. The CDR3 is made up of 14 amino acids. The CDR3 loop is CASSADRGVNEQFF. CDR3 nucleotides: TGTGCCAGCAGCGCGGACAGGGGGGTCAATGAGCAGTTCTTC.

The chain employs TRBV6-1 and TRBJ1-1; tentative D call: TRBD1 (5 bases). Trimming took off 0 bases at V and 4 bases at J, with 12 bases between the two ends. Germline V gives CDR1 MNHNS, CDR2 SASEGT. The CDR3 extends over 15 amino acids. CDR3 DNA sequence: TGTGCCAGCAGTGAAGCAGGGACCCCCCCCACTGAAGCTTTCTTT. As protein: CASSEAGTPPTEAFF.

The chain links TRBV5-1 to TRBJ1-5; D gene ambiguous. This CDR3 has 14 amino acids. Trimming took 0 bases from V and 0 from J, leaving 4 bases between them. The germline V gene encodes CDR1 SGHRS and CDR2 YFSETQ. The CDR3 region has the DNA TGCGCCAGCAGCTTGGAGCCTAGCAATCAGCCCCAGCATTTT. This encodes CASSLEPSNQPQHF.

The chain has TRBV28 and TRBJ1-4; 7 positions agree with TRBD1. Trimming cost V 9 bases and J 6 bases; bases outside gene matches: 7. CDR1 MDHEN and CDR2 SYDVKM come from the germline V gene. The CDR3 has 13 amino acids. CDR3: CASKTGPDEKLFF. The CDR3 coding sequence is TGTGCCAGTAAGACAGGGCCGGATGAAAAACTGTTTTTT.

The J gene is TRBJ2-3, the V gene TRBV27; TRBD2 might be the D (5 bases). The V gene lost 4 bases and the J gene lost 3 bases, with 14 bases spanning the gap. Germline V gene lookup returns CDR1 MNHEY and CDR2 SMNVEV (reference sequence). There are 15 residues in the CDR3. The DNA for the CDR3 is TGTGCCAGCAGTTATCGCGGGCTAGGAACAGATACGCAGTATTTT. Its translation: CASSYRGLGTDTQYF.